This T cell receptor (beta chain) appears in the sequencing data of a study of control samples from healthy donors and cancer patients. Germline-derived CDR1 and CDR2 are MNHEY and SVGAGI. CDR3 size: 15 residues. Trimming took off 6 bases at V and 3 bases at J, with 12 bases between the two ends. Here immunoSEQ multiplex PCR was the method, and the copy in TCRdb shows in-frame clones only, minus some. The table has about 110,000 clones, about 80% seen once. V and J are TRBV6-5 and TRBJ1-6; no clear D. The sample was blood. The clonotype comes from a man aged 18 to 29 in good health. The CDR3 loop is CASSPYTGYNSPLHF. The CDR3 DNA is TGTGCCAGCAGCCCCTACACCGGCTATAATTCACCCCTCCACTTT.